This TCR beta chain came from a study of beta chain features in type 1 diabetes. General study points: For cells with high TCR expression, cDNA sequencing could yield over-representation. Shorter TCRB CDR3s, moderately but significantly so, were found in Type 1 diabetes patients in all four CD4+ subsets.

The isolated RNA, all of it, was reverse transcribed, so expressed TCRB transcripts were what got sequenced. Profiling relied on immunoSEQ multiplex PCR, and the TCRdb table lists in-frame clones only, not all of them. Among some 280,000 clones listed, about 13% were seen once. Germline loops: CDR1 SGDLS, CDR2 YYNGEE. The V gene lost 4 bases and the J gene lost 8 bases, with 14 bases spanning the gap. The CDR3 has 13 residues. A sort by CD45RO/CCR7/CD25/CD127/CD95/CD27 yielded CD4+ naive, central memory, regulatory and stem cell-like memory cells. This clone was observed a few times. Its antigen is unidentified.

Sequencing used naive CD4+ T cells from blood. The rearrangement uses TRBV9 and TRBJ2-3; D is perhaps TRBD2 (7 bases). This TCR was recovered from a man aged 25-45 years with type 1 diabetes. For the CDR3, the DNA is TGTGCCAGCAGCCTTCGGGGGGCGGCTACGCAGTATTTT. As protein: CASSLRGAATQYF.